This TCR beta chain is drawn from a study of OX40 agonist ivuxolimab in advanced cancers. Some clones are missing from TCRdb's copy, which holds only in-frame ones; the method was immunoSEQ multiplex PCR. The data show roughly 77,000 clones, roughly 92% seen once. The V gene lost 6 bases and the J gene lost 6 bases, with 14 bases spanning the gap. The germline gives CDR1 MRHNA, CDR2 SNTAGT. The length of the CDR3 is 13 residues. The material sequenced was CD4+ or CD8+ T cells sorted from blood, taken in a trial of the OX40 agonist ivuxolimab. The V gene is TRBV6-4, the J gene TRBJ1-1; D remains ambiguous. The TCR comes from an adult with an advanced solid tumor such as melanoma, head and neck, liver or kidney cancer. CDR3 protein: CASREIRGAEAFF. The CDR3 nucleotides are TGTGCCAGCAGGGAAATAAGAGGCGCTGAAGCTTTCTTT.